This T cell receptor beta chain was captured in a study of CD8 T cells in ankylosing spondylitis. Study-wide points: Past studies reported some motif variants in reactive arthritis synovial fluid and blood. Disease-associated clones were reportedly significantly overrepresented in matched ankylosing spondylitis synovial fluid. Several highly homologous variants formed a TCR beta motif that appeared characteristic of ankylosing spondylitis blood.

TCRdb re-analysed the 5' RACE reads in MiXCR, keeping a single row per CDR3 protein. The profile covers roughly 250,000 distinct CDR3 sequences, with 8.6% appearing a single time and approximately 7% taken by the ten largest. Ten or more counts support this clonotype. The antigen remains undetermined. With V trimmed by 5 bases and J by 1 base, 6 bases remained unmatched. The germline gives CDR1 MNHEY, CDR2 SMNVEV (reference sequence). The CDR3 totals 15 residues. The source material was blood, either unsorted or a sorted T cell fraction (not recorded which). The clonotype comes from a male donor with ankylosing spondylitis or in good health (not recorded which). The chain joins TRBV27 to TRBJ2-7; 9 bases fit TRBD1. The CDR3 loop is CASSTRTGESYEQYF. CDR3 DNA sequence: TGTGCCAGCAGTACCCGGACAGGGGAGTCCTACGAGCAGTACTTC.